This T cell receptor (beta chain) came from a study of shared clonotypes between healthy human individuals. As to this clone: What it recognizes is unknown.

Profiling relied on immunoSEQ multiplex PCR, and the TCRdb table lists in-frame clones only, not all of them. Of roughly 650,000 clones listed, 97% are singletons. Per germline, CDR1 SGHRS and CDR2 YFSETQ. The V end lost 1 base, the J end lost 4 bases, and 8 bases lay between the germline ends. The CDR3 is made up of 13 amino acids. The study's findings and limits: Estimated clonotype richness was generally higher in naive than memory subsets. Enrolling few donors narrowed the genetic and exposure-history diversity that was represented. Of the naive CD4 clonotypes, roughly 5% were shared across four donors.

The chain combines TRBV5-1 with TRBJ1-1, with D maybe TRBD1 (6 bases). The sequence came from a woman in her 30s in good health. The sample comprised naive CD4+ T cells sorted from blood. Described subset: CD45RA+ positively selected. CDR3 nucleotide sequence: TGCGCCAGCAGCTTGAAAGGGGGCACTGAAGCTTTCTTT. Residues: CASSLKGGTEAFF.